The 18 T cell receptor beta chains below all came from one sample that was sequenced in a study of T cell responses to AZD1222 COVID-19 vaccine. The method was immunoSEQ multiplex PCR; TCRdb's version includes in-frame clones alone and lacks a portion of them. Counted here are 95,000 to 130,000 clones, about 90% occurring once; the ten biggest clones make up 6.5% to 9%. Sequencing was performed on peripheral blood, taken on day 0 of AZD1222 vaccination. All receptors come from an adult in good health.

The chain carries TRBV28 and TRBJ2-3; D may correspond to TRBD1 or TRBD2 (5 bases each). Germline V gene data show CDR1 as MDHEN and CDR2 as SYDVKM. The CDR3 is 15 residues long. Trimming removed 6 bases at V and 2 bases at J, with 15 bases between. The DNA for the CDR3 is TGTGCCAGCAGACCTGGTGGGACCCCCACAGATACGCAGTATTTT. Amino acids: CASRPGGTPTDTQYF. Full variable domain (missing parts from reference TRBV28 and TRBJ2-3): DVKVTQSSRYLVKRTGEKVFLECVQDMDHENMFWYRQDPGLGLRLIYFSYDVKMKEKGDIPEGYSVSREKKERFSLILESASTNQTSMYLCASRPGGTPTDTQYFGPGTRLTVL.

This clone has a single count. V gene TRBV6-6 combines with J gene TRBJ2-2, with D perhaps given as TRBD1 or TRBD2 (5 bases each). V dropped 8 bases and J dropped 0 bases, with 10 bases sitting between them. The CDR3 covers 14 residues. Germline V gene sequence: CDR1 MNHNY, CDR2 SVGAGI (reference sequence). The CDR3 region has the DNA TGTGCCAGCGGGGACGGACCGAACACCGGGGAGCTGTTTTTT. Its translation is CASGDGPNTGELFF.

V gene TRBV7-2 combines with J gene TRBJ2-3, with 9 nucleotides matching TRBD2. J lost 2 bases, V lost 5 bases, and 5 bases had no gene match. CDR3 length: 15 residues. The V gene's germline CDR1 is SGHTA and CDR2 FQGNSA. CDR3 sequence: CASSPLAGYTDTQYF. The DNA of the CDR3 is TGTGCCAGCAGCCCACTAGCGGGTTACACAGATACGCAGTATTTT. Supplemented by reference TRBV7-2 and TRBJ2-3, the full variable domain reads GAGVSQSPSNKVTEKGKDVELRCDPISGHTALYWYRQSLGQGLEFLIYFQGNSAPDKSGLPSDRFSAERTGGSVSTLTIQRTQQEDSAVYLCASSPLAGYTDTQYFGPGTRLTVL.

The chain has TRBV28 and TRBJ1-1, with TRBD1 as a possible D gene (6 bases). This CDR3 has 14 residues. CDR1 is MDHEN and CDR2 is SYDVKM in the germline V gene. V was cut by 4 bases and J by 2 bases, with 11 bases left in between. The CDR3 spells CASSSYRVNTEAFF. CDR3 DNA: TGTGCCAGCAGTTCCTACAGGGTAAACACTGAAGCTTTCTTT.

This rearrangement joins TRBV10-3 to TRBJ1-6; D unclear. Germline V CDR1 and CDR2: ENHRY, SYGVKD. V was trimmed by 6 bases and J by 1 base, leaving 16 bases between them. The CDR3 is made up of 17 amino acids. The CDR3: CAIRREARSSYNSPLHF. The CDR3 nucleotides are TGTGCCATCAGGAGGGAAGCTAGGAGTTCCTATAATTCACCCCTCCACTTT.

The V gene is TRBV27, the J gene TRBJ1-5; TRBD1 aligns across 9 bases. CDR1 and CDR2 from the germline V gene are MNHEY and SMNVEV (reference sequence). The V segment lost 4 bases and the J segment 7 bases; nucleotides outside the gene matches: 8. The CDR3 is made up of 15 amino acids. The CDR3 loop is CASSSSTGGGQPQHF. The DNA of the CDR3 is TGTGCCAGCAGTTCCTCGACAGGGGGAGGGCAGCCCCAGCATTTT.

The gene calls are TRBV7-2 and TRBJ2-3, with 14 bases that match TRBD2. Trimming removed 0 bases from V and 0 bases from J; junction bases left unmatched: 8. This CDR3 has 20 amino acids. The germline V gene has CDR1 SGHTA and CDR2 FQGNSA. The CDR3 DNA follows: TGTGCCAGCAGCTTAGCCCCGGGACTAGCGGGGGCCACTAGCACAGATACGCAGTATTTT. Amino acid sequence: CASSLAPGLAGATSTDTQYF.

In DNA form, the CDR3 reads TGTGCCAGCAGCCAATGGGGAGCCCTTGAGCAGTTCTTC. Protein sequence: CASSQWGALEQFF. The chain recombines TRBV14 with TRBJ2-1, with D perhaps matching TRBD2 (5 bases). The germline gives CDR1 SGHDN, CDR2 FVKESK. The V end lost 2 bases, the J end lost 9 bases, and 11 bases lay between the germline ends. The CDR3 contains 13 residues.

The chain recombines TRBV5-6 with TRBJ1-3; D is uncertain. CDR1 is SGHDT and CDR2 is YYEEEE in the germline V gene. The CDR3 extends over 12 amino acids. The V gene lost 3 bases and the J gene lost 0 bases, with 1 base spanning the gap. DNA of the CDR3: TGTGCCAGCAGCTACTCTGGAAACACCATATATTTT. It translates to CASSYSGNTIYF.

The CDR3 nucleotides read TGTGCCAGCAGTCAATCTCTGGGGGAAGCTTTCTTT. Encoded protein: CASSQSLGEAFF. J is TRBJ1-1 and V is TRBV27, with D uncertain. Between the trimmed V and J ends, which lost 5 bases and 8 bases, there was a span of 12 bases. Germline CDR1 reads MNHEY; CDR2 reads SMNVEV (reference sequence). This CDR3 is built from 12 residues.

The gene calls are TRBV28 and TRBJ1-5; D unclear. CDR1 is MDHEN, CDR2 SYDVKM, per germline. The germline V and J ends were trimmed by 8 bases and 9 bases, with 26 bases remaining between them. This CDR3 is 16 amino acids long. The CDR3 DNA is TGTGCCAGCTACGTAAGAAACGAGGGCCCGATAGGGCCCCAGCATTTT. This sequence encodes CASYVRNEGPIGPQHF. Supplemented by reference TRBV28 and TRBJ1-5, the full variable domain reads DVKVTQSSRYLVKRTGEKVFLECVQDMDHENMFWYRQDPGLGLRLIYFSYDVKMKEKGDIPEGYSVSREKKERFSLILESASTNQTSMYLCASYVRNEGPIGPQHFGDGTRLSIL.

The V and J genes are TRBV28 and TRBJ1-1; tentatively, D is TRBD1 (5 bases). This CDR3 has 14 amino acids. Germline values: CDR1 MDHEN, CDR2 SYDVKM. V was shortened by 3 bases and J by 5 bases, with 13 bases between the two germline ends. CDR3 sequence reads: CASSFFRAGTEAFF. CDR3 coding DNA: TGTGCCAGCAGTTTTTTCAGGGCCGGAACTGAAGCTTTCTTT.

This clone was seen once. The chain couples TRBV6-1 to TRBJ1-5; D is possibly TRBD1 (5 bases). Trimming took off 2 bases at V and 2 bases at J, with 10 bases between the two ends. Germline V gives CDR1 MNHNS, CDR2 SASEGT. There are 15 residues in the CDR3. The CDR3 here is CASSEQGTGNQPQHF. The CDR3 DNA sequence: TGTGCCAGCAGTGAACAGGGAACGGGCAATCAGCCCCAGCATTTT.

J is TRBJ1-2 and V is TRBV2, with D perhaps matching TRBD1 (5 bases). Germline V gene sequence: CDR1 SNHLY, CDR2 FYNNEI. This CDR3 has 13 residues. V lost 5 bases to trimming and J lost 4 bases, with 11 bases between them. CDR3 protein: CASSPGDLYGYTF. For the CDR3, the DNA is TGTGCCAGCAGTCCGGGGGATCTCTATGGCTACACCTTC.

The V call is TRBV13, the J call TRBJ2-3; D is uncertain. CDR3 length: 14 amino acids. Germline V CDR1 and CDR2: PRHDT, FYEKMQ (reference sequence). V dropped 5 bases and J dropped 6 bases, with 15 bases sitting between them. Written as DNA, the CDR3 is TGTGCCAGCAGCCAAAGCCTAGTAGAGGATACGCAGTATTTT. Its translation is CASSQSLVEDTQYF.

This chain uses TRBV29-1 with TRBJ2-2; D may be TRBD1 (6 bases). The CDR3 is 14 amino acids. Trimming cost V 4 bases and J 0 bases, with 9 bases left between them. Germline V CDR1 and CDR2: SQVTM, ANQGSEA. In DNA form, the CDR3 reads TGCAGCGTTGGCCAGGGGACGAACACCGGGGAGCTGTTTTTT. Protein sequence: CSVGQGTNTGELFF.

This chain joins TRBV28 and TRBJ1-1; D may be TRBD1 (5 bases). CDR1 is MDHEN, CDR2 SYDVKM, per germline. This CDR3 is built from 13 residues. V lost 4 bases and J lost 3, with 9 bases in between. CDR3 in DNA: TGTGCCAGCAGTTGGGGGGGGGACACTGAAGCTTTCTTT. This gives the protein CASSWGGDTEAFF.

This chain links TRBV29-1 with TRBJ1-2; D is possibly TRBD1 (5 bases). The CDR3 extends over 11 amino acids. The V gene lost 6 bases and the J gene lost 8 bases, with 13 bases spanning the gap. The germline V gene encodes CDR1 SQVTM and CDR2 ANQGSEA. CDR3 amino acids: CSVAGTSGYTF. The DNA for the CDR3 is TGCAGCGTCGCCGGGACCAGCGGCTACACCTTC.